This T cell receptor beta chain was retrieved from a study of cytomegalovirus exposure and HLA in healthy donors. Findings of the study overall: In a later analysis, at a false discovery rate of 0.05, 16,951 TCR beta sequences matched HLA alleles.

Details on this clone: The target antigen is unknown.

The CDR3 covers 14 residues. In germline, CDR1 is SNHLY, CDR2 FYNNEI. Deletions cut 9 bases from V and 2 bases from J, with 16 bases between. PCR used 60 Vbeta primers and 13 Jbeta primers. In the original workflow: It was a later analysis that counted about 80 million unique TCR beta chains, of which roughly 11 million were shared. The repertoire was sequenced with immunoSEQ multiplex PCR; TCRdb's copy has only in-frame clones and lacks some. V, J and clone size are taken as reported in that table, and D and trimming were inferred from the DNA itself. The sample shows roughly 86,000 clones, roughly 79% of them seen only once. Donors sampled were nominally healthy, though unrecorded immune exposures were likely.

This receptor was obtained from a female donor in good health and CMV-seronegative. The specimen sequenced was PBMCs. V gene TRBV2 combines with J gene TRBJ2-5; a possible D gene is TRBD2 (6 bases). CDR3: CASLIRDSQETQYF. The CDR3 DNA follows: TGTGCCAGTTTAATCCGGGACTCGCAAGAGACCCAGTACTTC.